A single sample is the source of the 32 T cell receptor beta chains below, sequenced in a study of blood T cell repertoires in COVID-19. Sequencing used immunoSEQ multiplex PCR; TCRdb keeps in-frame clones, though not all of them. The table shows tens of thousands of clones, with 70% to 90% occurring only once. The material sequenced was peripheral blood. These TCRs come from a woman aged 80 or over with acute or convalescent COVID-19.

The chain recombines TRBV19 with TRBJ1-3, with TRBD1 matching over 10 bases. This CDR3 has 16 residues. Trimming removed 5 bases from V and 4 bases from J; junction bases left unmatched: 8. Germline CDR1 LNHDA, CDR2 SQIVND (reference sequence). This CDR3 reads CASSLLWTGGGNTIYF. CDR3 in DNA: TGTGCCAGTAGTCTCCTCTGGACAGGGGGAGGAAACACCATATATTTT.

The chain has TRBV12-3 or TRBV12-4 and TRBJ2-3; a weak D match, TRBD2 (6 bases). This CDR3 has 13 amino acids. V was clipped by 3 bases and J by 10 bases, with 14 bases between them. In DNA form, the CDR3 reads TGTGCCAGCAGTTTCGGGCGGGAAAGTGCGCAGTATTTT. This codes for CASSFGRESAQYF.

V and J are TRBV4-1 and TRBJ2-5; the D gene is possibly TRBD1 (6 bases). This CDR3 has 15 amino acids. Germline V gene data show CDR1 as MGHRA and CDR2 as YSYEKL. V was shortened by 2 bases and J by 2 bases, with 12 bases between the two germline ends. DNA of the CDR3: TGCGCCAGCAGCCAAATCCAGGGGCCTCAAGAGACCCAGTACTTC. Translation: CASSQIQGPQETQYF.

The chain carries TRBV19 and TRBJ1-5; 12 bases line up with TRBD1. CDR3 length equals 18 residues. Germline V CDR1 and CDR2: LNHDA, SQIVND (reference sequence). V trimming: 5 bases; J trimming: 7 bases; junction bases outside the gene matches: 15. The CDR3 bases are TGTGCCAGTAGTCCAACCCCCGGGACAGGGGGCTTTTTACAGCCCCAGCATTTT. This gives the protein CASSPTPGTGGFLQPQHF.

V and J are TRBV28 and TRBJ1-4; TRBD1 aligns across 8 bases. The CDR3 contains 14 residues. Trimming took 6 bases from V and 6 from J; bases not matched to a gene: 6. Germline V CDR1 and CDR2: MDHEN, SYDVKM. The CDR3 loop is CASRTGVGDEKLFF. CDR3 nucleotides: TGTGCCAGCAGGACAGGGGTAGGGGATGAAAAACTGTTTTTT.

This clone was counted only a few times. The gene calls are TRBV15 and TRBJ1-6, with D unresolved. The CDR3 runs 15 residues. Germline lookup yields CDR1 LNHNV and CDR2 YYDKDF (reference sequence). V dropped 0 bases and J dropped 10 bases, with 13 bases sitting between them. The CDR3 DNA follows: TGTGCCACCAGCAGAGATCTCGGGGAAGGGTCACCCCTCCACTTT. Its protein product is CATSRDLGEGSPLHF.

V is TRBV5-5 and J is TRBJ2-3; 9 positions match TRBD1. This CDR3 comprises 15 residues. The junction had 7 bases not matched to a gene; V was cut back by 4 bases and J by 4 bases. CDR1 is SGHKS and CDR2 is YYEKEE in the germline V gene (reference sequence). CDR3 sequence (DNA): TGTGCCAGCAGCCACCAACAGGGGGCGGCAGATACGCAGTATTTT. Translated, it gives CASSHQQGAADTQYF.

The gene calls are TRBV5-1 and TRBJ2-1; TRBD2 matches at 8 bases. The CDR3 has 16 residues. Germline CDR1 and CDR2: SGHRS and YFSETQ. V shed 3 bases, J shed 3 bases, and the junction held 8 bases outside the gene matches. CDR3 sequence: CASSSRGGSYYNEQFF. CDR3 DNA sequence: TGCGCCAGCAGCTCTCGGGGGGGTAGTTACTACAATGAGCAGTTCTTC.

The chain employs TRBV27 and TRBJ1-5; a weak D match, TRBD1 (6 bases). Germline-derived CDR1 and CDR2 are MNHEY and SMNVEV (reference sequence). The V and J ends lost 6 bases and 7 bases respectively, with 13 bases between them. There are 13 residues in the CDR3. The CDR3 sequence is CASRYREGQPQHF. Written as DNA, the CDR3 is TGTGCCAGCAGGTACAGGGAAGGCCAGCCCCAGCATTTT.

The rearrangement links TRBV10-3 to TRBJ2-3, with 14 nucleotides matching TRBD2. V was pared by 6 bases and J by 6 bases, with 5 bases of the junction left unmatched. Germline V gives CDR1 ENHRY, CDR2 SYGVKD. The CDR3 consists of 15 residues. The CDR3 DNA reads as TGTGCCATCAGGACTAGCGGGGGGGAGCTGGATACGCAGTATTTT. Translating it yields CAIRTSGGELDTQYF.

The chain is built from TRBV27 and TRBJ2-5; no definite D call. Germline lookup yields CDR1 MNHEY and CDR2 SMNVEV (reference sequence). V gave up 3 bases and J gave up 2 bases, with 7 bases separating them. This CDR3 spans 13 amino acids. CDR3 DNA sequence: TGTGCCAGCAGTTTCTCCAGGCAAGAGACCCAGTACTTC. This sequence encodes CASSFSRQETQYF.

The CDR3 DNA sequence: TGTGCCACCAGCAGAGATCGGGTGAACACTGAAGCTTTCTTT. Translated: CATSRDRVNTEAFF. The V and J genes are TRBV15 and TRBJ1-1, with no clear D. The germline V and J ends were trimmed by 0 bases and 0 bases, with 5 bases remaining between them. The CDR3 consists of 14 residues. The germline V gene has CDR1 LNHNV and CDR2 YYDKDF (reference sequence).

This clone was seen once. This chain joins TRBV6-6 and TRBJ1-5; D unresolved. This CDR3 region has 14 residues. The ends were cut back, 6 bases at V and 6 bases at J, with 15 bases in the middle. CDR1 and CDR2 from the germline V gene are MNHNY and SVGAGI (reference sequence). In DNA, the CDR3 is TGTGCCAGCAGCCCCTCCATCCACGGTCAGCCCCAGCATTTT. It yields the protein CASSPSIHGQPQHF.

This rearrangement joins TRBV29-1 to TRBJ1-2; D is unresolved. Trimming removed 3 bases from V and 11 bases from J, with 13 bases in between. CDR3 length: 11 residues. Germline CDR1 SQVTM, CDR2 ANQGSEA. The CDR3 DNA follows: TGCAGCGTTGACGTGCGGAGTCTATACACCTTC. This sequence encodes CSVDVRSLYTF.

This chain uses TRBV9 with TRBJ2-1; possibly TRBD1 for D (5 bases). The CDR3 spans 13 residues. From germline, CDR1 is SGDLS and CDR2 YYNGEE. Trimming shortened V by 0 bases and J by 9 bases, and 10 bases separated the two germline ends. In nucleotides, the CDR3 is TGTGCCAGCAGCGTAGCACAGGCCAGTGAGCAGTTCTTC. It specifies CASSVAQASEQFF.

The rearrangement joins TRBV6-5 to TRBJ2-1, with TRBD2 matching over 9 bases. The trim removed 4 bases at V and 5 bases at J, leaving 6 bases unmatched. CDR3 length equals 15 residues. The germline CDR1 and CDR2 sequences are MNHEY and SVGAGI. The DNA for the CDR3 is TGTGCCAGCAGTTCTCAGACTAGCGGACACAATGAGCAGTTCTTC. Amino acids: CASSSQTSGHNEQFF.

The CDR3 here is CASTLGQGLPYEQYF. The DNA of the CDR3 is TGTGCCAGCACATTAGGACAGGGTTTGCCCTACGAGCAGTACTTC. This chain connects TRBV9 to TRBJ2-7; 8 bases match TRBD1. Trimming at V came to 6 bases and at J to 2 bases, leaving 10 bases not matched to a gene. The CDR3 contains 15 residues. Germline assignment: CDR1 SGDLS and CDR2 YYNGEE.

V and J are TRBV5-1 and TRBJ2-4, with TRBD2 identical over 8 bases. Germline V CDR1 and CDR2: SGHRS, YFSETQ. V lost 3 bases and J lost 2; bases outside the gene matches: 10. This CDR3 region has 17 residues. This CDR3 is CASSSNSAGGTKNIQYF. The CDR3 DNA reads TGCGCCAGCAGCTCAAACTCGGCGGGAGGAACCAAAAACATTCAGTACTTC.

This chain links TRBV11-2 with TRBJ1-2; 8 bases agree with TRBD1. The J segment lost 5 bases and the V segment lost 5 bases, leaving 10 bases of the junction unmatched. Germline V lookup: CDR1 SGHAT, CDR2 FQNNGV. CDR3 length equals 15 residues. The CDR3, as DNA: TGTGCCAGCAGCAGTTCAAACAGGGGGGTTTATGGCTACACCTTC. Amino acid sequence: CASSSSNRGVYGYTF.

This clone was counted a single time. This rearrangement joins TRBV9 to TRBJ1-1; a possible D gene is TRBD1 (6 bases). The CDR3 sequence is 15 residues long. Trimming took 0 bases from V and 10 from J, leaving 19 bases between them. Germline V gene data show CDR1 as SGDLS and CDR2 as YYNGEE. Here the CDR3 DNA reads TGTGCCAGCAGCGTAGGTGCAGGGGAAGGTTGGGTAGCTTTCTTT. This sequence encodes CASSVGAGEGWVAFF. The full variable domain, in which reference TRBV9 and TRBJ1-1 provide the parts outside the CDR3, is DSGVTQTPKHLITATGQRVTLRCSPRSGDLSVYWYQQSLDQGLQFLIQYYNGEERAKGNILERFSAQQFPDLHSELNLSSLELGDSALYFCASSVGAGEGWVAFFGQGTRLTVV.

The chain joins TRBV21-1 to TRBJ1-2; the table's D gene call, TRBD1, was not cross checked with the DNA. TRBV21-1 is a pseudogene. The CDR3 is 18 residues long. The CDR3 is CASSKRPKTVAFNYGYTF. CDR3 sequence (DNA): TGTGCCAGCAGCAAAAGGCCCAAGACAGTGGCTTTTAACTATGGCTACACCTTC.

As DNA, the CDR3 is TGTGCCAGCGGGGGGAGTCAGTACATTCAGTACTTC. Protein product: CASGGSQYIQYF. The chain links TRBV7-9 to TRBJ2-4; D might be TRBD2 (6 bases). The V end was cut by 8 bases, the J end by 8 bases, with 13 bases between. The CDR3 is 12 residues long. Germline CDR1 and CDR2: SEHNR and FQNEAQ (reference sequence).

V and J are TRBV19 and TRBJ2-1; 11 bases match TRBD2. This CDR3 region has 16 residues. V dropped 7 bases and J dropped 7; count of bases not matched to a gene: 12. Germline CDR1 is LNHDA and CDR2 is SQIVND (reference sequence). DNA of the CDR3: TGTGCCAGTACCGGGGGTAGCGGGAGGGCCAGGAATGAGCAGTTCTTC. Protein: CASTGGSGRARNEQFF.

This clone was seen a few times. The chain employs TRBV18 and TRBJ1-1; D is unclear. V lost 6 bases and J 3 bases, leaving 11 bases between the germline ends. CDR1 is KGHSH and CDR2 is LQKENI in the germline V gene. This CDR3 has 13 amino acids. The CDR3 DNA is TGTGCCAGCTCCCTCGGAGGTGACACTGAAGCTTTCTTT. It encodes CASSLGGDTEAFF.

The rearrangement links TRBV19 to TRBJ1-3; D is unclear. The CDR3 has 14 residues. V was shortened by 3 bases and J by 1 base, with 7 bases between the two germline ends. Germline CDR1 is LNHDA and CDR2 is SQIVND (reference sequence). The CDR3 bases are TGTGCCAGTAGTATCGCCGGGTCTGGAAACACCATATATTTT. This translates into CASSIAGSGNTIYF. Looking up the rest from reference TRBV19 and TRBJ1-3 gives the full variable domain: DGGITQSPKYLFRKEGQNVTLSCEQNLNHDAMYWYRQDPGQGLRLIYYSQIVNDFQKGDIAEGYSVSREKKESFPLTVTSAQKNPTAFYLCASSIAGSGNTIYFGEGSWLTVV.

J is TRBJ2-3 and V is TRBV5-1; 9 positions match TRBD2. Germline CDR1 reads SGHRS; CDR2 reads YFSETQ. This CDR3 region has 16 residues. V shed 2 bases and J 2 bases; nucleotides not matched to a gene: 6. The CDR3 region is CASSFMASGITDTQYF. The CDR3 DNA sequence: TGCGCCAGCAGCTTTATGGCTAGCGGGATCACAGATACGCAGTATTTT.

The gene calls are TRBV6-5 and TRBJ1-1, with D possibly matching TRBD1 (5 bases). The germline V gene encodes CDR1 MNHEY and CDR2 SVGAGI. V was cut by 2 bases and J by 3 bases, with 7 bases left in between. The CDR3 covers 13 residues. CDR3 sequence: CASSYKGYTEAFF. The CDR3 DNA reads as TGTGCCAGCAGTTACAAGGGGTACACTGAAGCTTTCTTT.

This sequence joins TRBV6-5 and TRBJ1-2, with a possible D match to TRBD1 (5 bases). The V gene lost 2 bases and the J gene lost 2 bases, with 6 bases spanning the gap. The V gene's germline CDR1 is MNHEY and CDR2 SVGAGI. The CDR3 has 13 residues. The CDR3 DNA reads as TGTGCCAGCAGTTACGACAGAAACTATGGCTACACCTTC. Amino acid sequence: CASSYDRNYGYTF.

This sequence joins TRBV4-3 and TRBJ2-2; 7 positions agree with TRBD1. V dropped 4 bases and J dropped 5; count of bases not matched to a gene: 7. Germline CDR1 is LGHNA and CDR2 is YSLEER. This CDR3 region has 15 residues. The DNA of the CDR3 is TGCGCCAGCAGCCGCAACAGGGGTGGGACCGGGGAGCTGTTTTTT. Protein sequence: CASSRNRGGTGELFF.

This sequence joins TRBV9 and TRBJ1-4, with 7 positions matching TRBD1. Trimming at V came to 3 bases and at J to 6 bases, leaving 8 bases not matched to a gene. Germline lookup yields CDR1 SGDLS and CDR2 YYNGEE. The CDR3 contains 15 residues. CDR3 region: CASSARTGGDEKLFF. The CDR3 bases are TGTGCCAGCAGCGCGCGGACAGGAGGGGATGAAAAACTGTTTTTT.

The rearrangement joins TRBV5-1 to TRBJ2-3; D may be TRBD2 (6 bases). Germline V lookup: CDR1 SGHRS, CDR2 YFSETQ. This CDR3 is 15 amino acids long. The V end lost 4 bases, the J end lost 1 base, and 13 bases lay between the germline ends. CDR3 coding DNA: TGCGCCAGCAGCCGCCCCGGAGGGGGCACAGATACGCAGTATTTT. Translation gives CASSRPGGGTDTQYF.

This chain joins TRBV3-1 (or the pseudogene TRBV3-2) and TRBJ1-1, with a tentative D call TRBD1 (5 bases). There are 14 residues in the CDR3. Trimming removed 0 bases from V and 1 base from J, with 6 bases in between. The germline V gene encodes CDR1 LGHDT and CDR2 YNNKEL (reference sequence). The CDR3 DNA reads TGTGCCAGCAGCCAAGAAGGGGAGAACACTGAAGCTTTCTTT. Protein product: CASSQEGENTEAFF.